These 30 T cell receptor beta chains were all obtained from the same sample, sequenced in a study of blood T cell repertoires in COVID-19. TCRdb's table, derived via immunoSEQ multiplex PCR, lists solely in-frame clones and lacks some. The table records a few hundred thousand clones, 70% to 90% of them present only once. The specimen sequenced was PBMCs or T cells enriched from blood (not recorded which). The receptors stem from a woman aged 45-65 years who had recovered from COVID-19.

The rearrangement links TRBV19 to TRBJ2-7; 8 bases agree with TRBD2. Trimming removed 5 bases from V and 2 bases from J; junction bases left unmatched: 11. CDR3 length: 16 residues. CDR1 LNHDA and CDR2 SQIVND come from the germline V gene (reference sequence). CDR3 region: CASSARTSGTAYEQYF. In DNA, the CDR3 is TGTGCCAGTAGTGCGAGAACTAGCGGTACCGCCTACGAGCAGTACTTC.

Written as DNA, the CDR3 is TGCACCAGCAGCCCAGGCCTAGCGGGAGGAGGGTACGAGCAGTACTTC. Protein product: CTSSPGLAGGGYEQYF. The chain joins TRBV1 to TRBJ2-7; the table's TRBD2 call for D was not verified on the DNA. TRBV1 corresponds to a pseudogene. This CDR3 spans 16 amino acids.

In this sample, this clone turned up a few times. The chain has TRBV11-3 and TRBJ2-2; 11 bases match TRBD2. The CDR3 is 16 amino acids. V shed 3 bases and J 4 bases; nucleotides not matched to a gene: 4. Germline CDR1 SGHNT, CDR2 YENEEA. CDR3 residues: CASSLTSGTGTGELFF. The CDR3 nucleotides read TGTGCCAGCAGCTTGACTAGCGGGACCGGCACCGGGGAGCTGTTTTTT.

This chain joins TRBV18 and TRBJ1-1; D possibly corresponds to TRBD1 (6 bases). Germline V gene lookup returns CDR1 KGHSH and CDR2 LQKENI. The germline V and J ends were trimmed by 2 bases and 2 bases, with 6 bases remaining between them. The CDR3 covers 13 residues. CDR3 nucleotides: TGTGCCAGCTCACCAGGGGGCAACACTGAAGCTTTCTTT. Amino acid sequence: CASSPGGNTEAFF.

The gene calls are TRBV19 and TRBJ1-2; D is perhaps TRBD1 (6 bases). The germline V gene encodes CDR1 LNHDA and CDR2 SQIVND (reference sequence). CDR3 size: 14 residues. Trimming stripped 5 bases from V and 3 bases from J, with 13 bases between. CDR3 bases: TGTGCCAGTAGTCGGACAGTCTTGGACTATGGCTACACCTTC. Translating it yields CASSRTVLDYGYTF.

This rearrangement joins TRBV25-1 to TRBJ1-2, with TRBD1 matching 7 bases. Looked up from germline, CDR1 is MGHDK and CDR2 is SYGVNS. With 5 bases clipped from V and 4 bases from J, the junction kept 4 bases outside the gene matches. CDR3 length: 13 residues. As DNA, the CDR3 is TGTGCCAGCAGTCAACAGGGGCCCTATGGCTACACCTTC. Its protein is CASSQQGPYGYTF.

This clone was detected only a few times. The chain couples TRBV19 to TRBJ2-7; 8 bases line up with TRBD1. CDR3 length equals 14 residues. Trimming at V came to 1 base and at J to 5 bases, leaving 4 bases not matched to a gene. Germline V CDR1 and CDR2: LNHDA, SQIVND (reference sequence). The DNA of the CDR3 is TGTGCCAGTAGTATAGGGACAGGGACCCACGAGCAGTACTTC. Protein: CASSIGTGTHEQYF. Supplemented by reference TRBV19 and TRBJ2-7, the full variable domain reads DGGITQSPKYLFRKEGQNVTLSCEQNLNHDAMYWYRQDPGQGLRLIYYSQIVNDFQKGDIAEGYSVSREKKESFPLTVTSAQKNPTAFYLCASSIGTGTHEQYFGPGTRLTVT.

V usage is TRBV9 and J usage is TRBJ1-2; 9 bases are a match to TRBD1. The germline gives CDR1 SGDLS, CDR2 YYNGEE. This CDR3 comprises 15 residues. The J segment lost 3 bases and the V segment lost 3 bases, leaving 6 bases of the junction unmatched. The CDR3 reads CASSARDRVYYGYTF. For the CDR3, the DNA is TGTGCCAGCAGCGCCCGGGACAGGGTCTACTATGGCTACACCTTC.

The rearrangement joins TRBV2 to TRBJ2-2; 13 bases are shared with TRBD2. This CDR3 region has 15 residues. In germline, CDR1 is SNHLY, CDR2 FYNNEI. Trimming took 4 bases from V and 6 from J; bases not matched to a gene: 2. The CDR3, as DNA: TGTGCCAGCAGTGGGACTAGCGGGAGAGCCGGGGAGCTGTTTTTT. This encodes CASSGTSGRAGELFF.

The chain has TRBV5-1 and TRBJ1-4; 11 bases fit TRBD1. Germline lookup yields CDR1 SGHRS and CDR2 YFSETQ. V lost 5 bases and J lost 7; bases outside the gene matches: 4. The CDR3 is 14 amino acids. The CDR3 reads CASSIGTGGEKLFF. CDR3 nucleotides: TGCGCCAGCAGTATCGGGACAGGGGGTGAAAAACTGTTTTTT.

The chain combines TRBV6-1 with TRBJ2-3, with D possibly matching TRBD1 (5 bases). The germline V and J ends were trimmed by 1 base and 3 bases, with 17 bases remaining between them. CDR1 is MNHNS, CDR2 SASEGT, per germline. This CDR3 spans 17 amino acids. CDR3 residues: CASSEGWAGSETDTQYF. The CDR3 DNA is TGTGCCAGCAGTGAAGGTTGGGCAGGGTCTGAGACAGATACGCAGTATTTT.

The chain couples TRBV2 to TRBJ2-3, with 8 nucleotides matching TRBD2. CDR1 and CDR2 from the germline V gene are SNHLY and FYNNEI. Germline trimming cut 4 bases from V and 0 bases from J; bases unmatched to any gene: 12. CDR3 length: 18 residues. CDR3 in amino acids: CASSVGSGTSLSTDTQYF. The DNA of the CDR3 is TGTGCCAGCAGTGTCGGTAGCGGGACTTCCCTTAGCACAGATACGCAGTATTTT.

This sequence joins TRBV28 and TRBJ1-4; possible D gene TRBD1, 6 bases. Germline V gene data show CDR1 as MDHEN and CDR2 as SYDVKM. V shed 5 bases and J shed 7 bases, with 17 bases lying between them. The CDR3 runs to 15 residues. CDR3 bases: TGTGCCAGCAGTGTCTCAGAGGGGGGGAGTGAAAAACTGTTTTTT. Translated: CASSVSEGGSEKLFF.

The V and J genes are TRBV5-1 and TRBJ2-1; D uncertain. This CDR3 has 15 residues. V was cut by 2 bases and J by 3 bases, with 12 bases left in between. Germline values: CDR1 SGHRS, CDR2 YFSETQ. CDR3 in DNA: TGCGCCAGCAGCTTATTGAGCGCAATCTACAATGAGCAGTTCTTC. Translating gives CASSLLSAIYNEQFF.

The gene calls are TRBV5-1 and TRBJ2-7; D gene uncertain. Trimming shortened V by 2 bases and J by 3 bases, and 6 bases separated the two germline ends. This CDR3 is 12 amino acids long. CDR1 and CDR2 (germline): SGHRS, YFSETQ. CDR3 sequence: CASSLNSYEQYF. The DNA of the CDR3 is TGCGCCAGCAGCTTAAATAGCTACGAGCAGTACTTC.

The rearrangement uses TRBV5-4 and TRBJ2-7; perhaps TRBD2 as D (6 bases). Germline CDR1 and CDR2: SGHNT and YYREEE (reference sequence). Trimming took 3 bases from V and 2 from J, leaving 15 bases between them. The CDR3 is 15 residues long. CDR3 nucleotides: TGTGCCAGCAGCTATCGGACGGGAGCGACCTACGAGCAGTACTTC. This encodes CASSYRTGATYEQYF. Based on the CDR3 plus reference TRBV5-4 and TRBJ2-7, the full variable domain is ETGVTQSPTHLIKTRGQQVTLRCSSQSGHNTVSWYQQALGQGPQFIFQYYREEENGRGNFPPRFSGLQFPNYSSELNVNALELDDSALYLCASSYRTGATYEQYFGPGTRLTVT.

This chain joins TRBV11-3 and TRBJ2-1, with 11 nucleotides matching TRBD1. The trim removed 5 bases at V and 10 bases at J, leaving 7 bases unmatched. The V gene's germline CDR1 is SGHNT and CDR2 YENEEA. The CDR3 spans 14 residues. The CDR3 DNA reads as TGTGCCAGCAGCCCAGGACAGGGGGCGAGGGAGCAGTTCTTC. The encoded protein is CASSPGQGAREQFF.

V usage is TRBV7-9 and J usage is TRBJ2-2; 7 nucleotides line up with TRBD2. The CDR3 extends over 16 amino acids. Unmatched junction bases numbered 6, after V lost 3 bases and J lost 2 bases. Germline V gene sequence: CDR1 SEHNR, CDR2 FQNEAQ (reference sequence). The CDR3 here is CASSFLTSENTGELFF. The DNA for the CDR3 is TGTGCCAGCAGCTTCTTAACTAGCGAAAACACCGGGGAGCTGTTTTTT.

This chain connects TRBV19 to TRBJ2-7; D perhaps matches TRBD1 (7 bases). V lost 6 bases and J 4 bases, leaving 16 bases between the germline ends. Germline CDR1 reads LNHDA; CDR2 reads SQIVND (reference sequence). This CDR3 comprises 14 residues. The CDR3 coding sequence is TGTGCCAGTAGGGGACAGACTAGTGATTACGAGCAGTACTTC. Amino acids: CASRGQTSDYEQYF.

Here the CDR3 reads CASAGETEAFF. The CDR3 DNA is TGTGCCAGTGCAGGGGAAACTGAAGCTTTCTTT. The rearrangement links TRBV19 to TRBJ1-1; possibly TRBD1 for D (6 bases). V dropped 8 bases and J dropped 5 bases, with 9 bases sitting between them. The CDR3 has 11 residues. The germline CDR1 and CDR2 sequences are LNHDA and SQIVND (reference sequence).

This sequence joins TRBV5-1 and TRBJ2-4, with D perhaps TRBD2 (5 bases). CDR3 length: 15 residues. Germline CDR1 is SGHRS and CDR2 is YFSETQ. The V and J ends lost 3 bases and 9 bases respectively, with 19 bases between them. CDR3 protein: CASSSEGARMSIQYF. Written as DNA, the CDR3 is TGCGCCAGCAGCTCCGAGGGCGCCCGGATGAGCATTCAGTACTTC.

The rearrangement uses TRBV2 and TRBJ2-4; possible D gene TRBD2, 6 bases. Trimming stripped 6 bases from V and 3 bases from J, with 15 bases between. Germline values: CDR1 SNHLY, CDR2 FYNNEI. This CDR3 spans 15 amino acids. CDR3 in DNA: TGTGCCAGCAGGACTAGTTCGGCAGGCAAAAACATTCAGTACTTC. Translation: CASRTSSAGKNIQYF.

In this sample, this clone turned up a few times. V gene TRBV6-6 combines with J gene TRBJ2-3, with 8 bases matching TRBD1. The germline CDR1 and CDR2 sequences are MNHNY and SVGAGI (reference sequence). V trimming: 6 bases; J trimming: 0 bases; junction bases outside the gene matches: 8. The CDR3 covers 16 residues. CDR3 protein: CASSRGGQESTDTQYF. In nucleotides, the CDR3 is TGTGCCAGCAGCCGAGGGGGACAGGAAAGCACAGATACGCAGTATTTT.

The chain recombines TRBV6-1 with TRBJ1-1; 7 bases line up with TRBD1. Germline V gene data show CDR1 as MNHNS and CDR2 as SASEGT. Trimming removed 3 bases from V and 4 bases from J; junction bases left unmatched: 2. The CDR3 runs to 13 residues. The CDR3 DNA reads as TGTGCCAGCAGTGAGACAGGGCTCACTGAAGCTTTCTTT. Its protein is CASSETGLTEAFF.

This chain connects TRBV27 to TRBJ1-2; 9 nucleotides match TRBD1. CDR1 and CDR2 from the germline V gene are MNHEY and SMNVEV (reference sequence). With V trimmed by 5 bases and J by 4 bases, 11 bases remained unmatched. The CDR3 has 16 amino acids. The CDR3 region has the DNA TGTGCCAGCAGTCCCCGACGGACAGGGGCTGGCTATGGCTACACCTTC. Its translation: CASSPRRTGAGYGYTF.

This clone was counted a single time. This chain connects TRBV2 to TRBJ2-3; 12 bases are a match to TRBD2. The junction had 4 bases not matched to a gene; V was cut back by 8 bases and J by 4 bases. The germline V gene has CDR1 SNHLY and CDR2 FYNNEI. The CDR3 has 14 amino acids. The CDR3 DNA is TGTGCCAGCCTAGCGGGAGGGCCCTCAGATACGCAGTATTTT. It encodes CASLAGGPSDTQYF.

The chain links TRBV28 to TRBJ2-3, with TRBD1 matching over 8 bases. V dropped 5 bases and J dropped 4; count of bases not matched to a gene: 5. Germline CDR1 and CDR2: MDHEN and SYDVKM. This CDR3 comprises 14 residues. The CDR3 here is CASSVRTGPDTQYF. Written as DNA, the CDR3 is TGTGCCAGCAGTGTAAGGACAGGGCCAGATACGCAGTATTTT.

Written as DNA, the CDR3 is TGTGCCAGTAGTATAGGACTAGCGGGGCCCGGGGAGCTGTTTTTT. Translation gives CASSIGLAGPGELFF. The genes are TRBV19 and TRBJ2-2; 11 nucleotides match TRBD2. CDR1 is LNHDA, CDR2 SQIVND, per germline (reference sequence). V dropped 1 base and J dropped 6; count of bases not matched to a gene: 1. The CDR3 consists of 15 residues.

This chain uses TRBV20-1 with TRBJ2-7; the D gene is possibly TRBD2 (5 bases). Trimming cost V 5 bases and J 7 bases, with 9 bases left between them. The germline gives CDR1 DFQATT, CDR2 SNEGSKA (reference sequence). This CDR3 is 10 amino acids long. The CDR3 is CSAVREEQYF. The CDR3, as DNA: TGCAGTGCTGTGAGGGAAGAGCAGTACTTC.

The chain has TRBV2 and TRBJ2-1; TRBD2 matches at 9 bases. The V segment lost 4 bases and the J segment 5 bases; nucleotides outside the gene matches: 3. The CDR3 has 14 amino acids. CDR1 SNHLY and CDR2 FYNNEI come from the germline V gene. The CDR3 loop is CASSVVAGDNEQFF. CDR3 DNA: TGTGCCAGCAGTGTAGTAGCGGGAGACAATGAGCAGTTCTTC.